This entry features one T cell receptor (beta chain) sequence. Germline V gene lookup returns CDR1 MDHEN and CDR2 SYDVKM. The CDR3 runs to 12 residues. V lost 3 bases and J lost 11; bases outside the gene matches: 6. This entry is derived from a study of blood T cell repertoires in COVID-19. Study in general: The United States, Italy and Spain were the sources of the acute and convalescent COVID-19 samples.

The assay was immunoSEQ multiplex PCR, and TCRdb's table has in-frame clones only and misses some. The data show some 65,000 clones, with approximately 83% seen just once and 15% to 20% held by the top ten. This clonotype originated in a man aged 35-49 years with COVID-19, enrolled during active disease. Sequences were obtained from peripheral blood. V is TRBV28 and J is TRBJ1-1; 7 bases align to TRBD1. This chain's CDR3 is CASSLTRDSAFF. The CDR3 DNA reads as TGTGCCAGCAGTTTGACCCGGGACAGCGCTTTCTTT.